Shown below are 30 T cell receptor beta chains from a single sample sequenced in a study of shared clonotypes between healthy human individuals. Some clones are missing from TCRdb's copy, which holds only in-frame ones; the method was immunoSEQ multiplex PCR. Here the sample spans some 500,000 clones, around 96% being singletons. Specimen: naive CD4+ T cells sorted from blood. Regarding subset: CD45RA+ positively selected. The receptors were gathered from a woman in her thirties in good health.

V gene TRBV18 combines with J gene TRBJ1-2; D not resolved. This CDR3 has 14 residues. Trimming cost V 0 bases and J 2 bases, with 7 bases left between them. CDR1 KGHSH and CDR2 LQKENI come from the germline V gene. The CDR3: CASSPPVGNYGYTF. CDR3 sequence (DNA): TGTGCCAGCTCACCACCCGTGGGAAACTATGGCTACACCTTC.

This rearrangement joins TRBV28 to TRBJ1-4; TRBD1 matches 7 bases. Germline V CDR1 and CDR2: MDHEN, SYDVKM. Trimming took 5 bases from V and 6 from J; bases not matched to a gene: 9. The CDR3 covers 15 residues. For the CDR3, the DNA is TGTGCCAGCAGTAATCGACAGGGAAGCTATGAAAAACTGTTTTTT. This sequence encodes CASSNRQGSYEKLFF.

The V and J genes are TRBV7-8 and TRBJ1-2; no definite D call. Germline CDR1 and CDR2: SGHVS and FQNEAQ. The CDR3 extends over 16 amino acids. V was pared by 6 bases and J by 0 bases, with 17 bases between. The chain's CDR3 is CASRQRGDRANYGYTF. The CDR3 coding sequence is TGTGCCAGCAGGCAAAGAGGAGATCGAGCTAACTATGGCTACACCTTC.

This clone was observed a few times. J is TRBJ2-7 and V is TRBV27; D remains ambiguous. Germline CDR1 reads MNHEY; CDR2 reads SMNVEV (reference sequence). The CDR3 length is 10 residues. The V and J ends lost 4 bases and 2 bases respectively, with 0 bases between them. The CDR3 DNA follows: TGTGCCAGCAGTTCCTACGAGCAGTACTTC. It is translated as CASSSYEQYF.

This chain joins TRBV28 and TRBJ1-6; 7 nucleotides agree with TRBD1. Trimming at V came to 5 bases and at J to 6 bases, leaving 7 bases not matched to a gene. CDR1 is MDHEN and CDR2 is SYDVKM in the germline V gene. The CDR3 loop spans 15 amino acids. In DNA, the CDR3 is TGTGCCAGCAGTCCAGGACAGGCTTTTAATTCACCCCTCCACTTT. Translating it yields CASSPGQAFNSPLHF.

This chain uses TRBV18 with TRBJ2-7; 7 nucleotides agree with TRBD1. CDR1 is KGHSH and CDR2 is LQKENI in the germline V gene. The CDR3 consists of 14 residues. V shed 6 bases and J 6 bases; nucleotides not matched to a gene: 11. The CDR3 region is CASSPMTRGREQYF. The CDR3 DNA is TGTGCCAGCTCCCCTATGACAAGGGGGCGCGAGCAGTACTTC.

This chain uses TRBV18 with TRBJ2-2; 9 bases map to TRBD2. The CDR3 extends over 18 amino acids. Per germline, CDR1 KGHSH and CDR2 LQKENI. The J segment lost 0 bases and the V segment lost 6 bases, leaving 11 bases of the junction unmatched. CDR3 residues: CASSPFWTSATNTGELFF. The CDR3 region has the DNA TGTGCCAGCTCTCCCTTTTGGACTAGCGCGACGAACACCGGGGAGCTGTTTTTT.

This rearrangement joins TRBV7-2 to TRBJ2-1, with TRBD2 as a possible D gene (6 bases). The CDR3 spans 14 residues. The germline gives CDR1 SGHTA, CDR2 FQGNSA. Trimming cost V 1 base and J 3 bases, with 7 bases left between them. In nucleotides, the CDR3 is TGTGCCAGCAGCTTAGTAGCGGACTACAATGAGCAGTTCTTC. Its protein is CASSLVADYNEQFF.

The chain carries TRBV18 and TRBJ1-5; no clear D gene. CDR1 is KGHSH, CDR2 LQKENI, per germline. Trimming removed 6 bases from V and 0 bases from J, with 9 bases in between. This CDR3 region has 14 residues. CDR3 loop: CASSSANSNQPQHF. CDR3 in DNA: TGTGCCAGCTCGTCAGCGAATAGCAATCAGCCCCAGCATTTT.

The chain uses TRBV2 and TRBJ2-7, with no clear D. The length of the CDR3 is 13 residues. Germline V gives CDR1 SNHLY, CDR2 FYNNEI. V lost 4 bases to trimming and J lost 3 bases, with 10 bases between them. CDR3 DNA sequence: TGTGCCAGCAGTGGGACGGCCGGCTACGAGCAGTACTTC. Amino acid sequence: CASSGTAGYEQYF.

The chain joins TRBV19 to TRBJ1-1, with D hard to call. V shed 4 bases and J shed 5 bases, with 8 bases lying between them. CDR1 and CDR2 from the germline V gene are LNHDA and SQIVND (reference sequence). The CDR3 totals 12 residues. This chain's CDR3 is CASSKGFTEAFF. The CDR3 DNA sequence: TGTGCCAGTAGTAAAGGGTTTACTGAAGCTTTCTTT.

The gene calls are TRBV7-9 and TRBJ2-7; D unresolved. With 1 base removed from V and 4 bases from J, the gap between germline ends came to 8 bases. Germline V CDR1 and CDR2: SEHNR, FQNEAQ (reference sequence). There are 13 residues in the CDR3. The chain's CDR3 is CASSLVTTYEQYF. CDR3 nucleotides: TGTGCCAGCAGCTTAGTTACGACTTACGAGCAGTACTTC.

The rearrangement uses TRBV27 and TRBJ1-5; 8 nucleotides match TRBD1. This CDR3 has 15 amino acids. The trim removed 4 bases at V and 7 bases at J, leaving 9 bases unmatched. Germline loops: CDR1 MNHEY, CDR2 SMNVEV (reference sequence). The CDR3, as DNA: TGTGCCAGCAGTTCCGGACAGGGCCTGGGACAGCCCCAGCATTTT. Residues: CASSSGQGLGQPQHF.

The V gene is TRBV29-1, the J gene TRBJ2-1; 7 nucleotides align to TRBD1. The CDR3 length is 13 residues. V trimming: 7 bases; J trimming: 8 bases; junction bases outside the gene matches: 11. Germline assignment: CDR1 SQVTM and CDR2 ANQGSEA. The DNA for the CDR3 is TGCAGCGCCCGGGACAGAACCTTTGATGAGCAGTTCTTC. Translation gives CSARDRTFDEQFF.

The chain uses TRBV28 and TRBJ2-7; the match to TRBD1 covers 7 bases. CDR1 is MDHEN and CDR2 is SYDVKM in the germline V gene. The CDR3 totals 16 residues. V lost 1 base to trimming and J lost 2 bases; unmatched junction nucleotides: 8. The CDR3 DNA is TGTGCCAGCAGTTTATCCTCGACAGGGCCCCCCTACGAGCAGTACTTC. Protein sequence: CASSLSSTGPPYEQYF.

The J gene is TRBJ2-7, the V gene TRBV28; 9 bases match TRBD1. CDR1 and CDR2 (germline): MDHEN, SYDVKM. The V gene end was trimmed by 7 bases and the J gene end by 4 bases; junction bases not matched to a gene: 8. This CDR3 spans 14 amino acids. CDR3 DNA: TGTGCCAGCATCCCTGGGGGACAGGGTTACGAGCAGTACTTC. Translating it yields CASIPGGQGYEQYF.

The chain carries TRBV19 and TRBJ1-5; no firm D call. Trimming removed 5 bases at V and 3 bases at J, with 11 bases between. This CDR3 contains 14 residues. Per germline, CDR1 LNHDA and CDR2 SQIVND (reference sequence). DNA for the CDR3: TGTGCCAGTAGTCCCCCTGGAAACAATCAGCCCCAGCATTTT. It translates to CASSPPGNNQPQHF.

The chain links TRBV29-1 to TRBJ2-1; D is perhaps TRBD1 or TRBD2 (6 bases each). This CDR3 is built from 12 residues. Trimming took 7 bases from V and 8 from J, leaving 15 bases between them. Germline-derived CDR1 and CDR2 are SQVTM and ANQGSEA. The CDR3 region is CSGGGGWDEQFF. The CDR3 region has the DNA TGCAGCGGCGGAGGGGGTTGGGATGAGCAGTTCTTC.

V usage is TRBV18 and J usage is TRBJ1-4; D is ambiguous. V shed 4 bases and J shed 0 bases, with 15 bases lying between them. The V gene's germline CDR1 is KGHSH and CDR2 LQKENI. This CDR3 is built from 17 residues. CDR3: CASSHGPVGATNEKLFF. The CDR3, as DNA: TGTGCCAGCTCACATGGCCCAGTCGGGGCAACTAATGAAAAACTGTTTTTT.

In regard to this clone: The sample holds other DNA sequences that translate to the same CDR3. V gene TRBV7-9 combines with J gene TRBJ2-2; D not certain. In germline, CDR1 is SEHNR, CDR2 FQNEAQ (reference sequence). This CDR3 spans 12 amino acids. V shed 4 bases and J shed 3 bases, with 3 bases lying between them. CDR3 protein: CASSSDTGELFF. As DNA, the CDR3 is TGTGCCAGCAGCTCTGACACCGGGGAGCTGTTTTTT.

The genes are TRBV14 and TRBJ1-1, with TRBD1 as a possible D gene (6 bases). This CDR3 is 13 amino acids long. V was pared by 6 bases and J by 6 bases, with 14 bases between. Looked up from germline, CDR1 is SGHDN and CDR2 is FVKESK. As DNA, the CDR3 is TGTGCCAGCAGTGGACAGCGTCGGGCTGAAGCTTTCTTT. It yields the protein CASSGQRRAEAFF.

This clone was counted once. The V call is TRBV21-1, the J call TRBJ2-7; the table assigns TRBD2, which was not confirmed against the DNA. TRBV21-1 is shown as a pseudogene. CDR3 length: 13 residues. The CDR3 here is CANRETEPYEQYF. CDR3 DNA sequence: TGTGCCAACCGGGAAACGGAGCCCTACGAGCAGTACTTC.

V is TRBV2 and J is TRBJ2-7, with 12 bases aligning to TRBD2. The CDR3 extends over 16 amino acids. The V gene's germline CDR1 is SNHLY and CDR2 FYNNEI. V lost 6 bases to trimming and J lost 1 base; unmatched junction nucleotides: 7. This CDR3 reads CASRLAGGPISYEQYF. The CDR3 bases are TGTGCCAGCAGGCTAGCGGGAGGGCCGATTTCCTACGAGCAGTACTTC.

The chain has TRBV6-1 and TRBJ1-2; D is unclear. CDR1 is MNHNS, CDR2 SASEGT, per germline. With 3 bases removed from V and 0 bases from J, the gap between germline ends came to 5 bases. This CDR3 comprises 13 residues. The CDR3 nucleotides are TGTGCCAGCAGTGACGGGGCTAACTATGGCTACACCTTC. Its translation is CASSDGANYGYTF.

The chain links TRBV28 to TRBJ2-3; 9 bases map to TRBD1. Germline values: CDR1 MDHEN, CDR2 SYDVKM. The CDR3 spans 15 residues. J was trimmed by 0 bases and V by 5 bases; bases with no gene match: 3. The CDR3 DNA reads TGTGCCAGCAGTGAACAGGGGGCGAGCACAGATACGCAGTATTTT. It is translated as CASSEQGASTDTQYF.

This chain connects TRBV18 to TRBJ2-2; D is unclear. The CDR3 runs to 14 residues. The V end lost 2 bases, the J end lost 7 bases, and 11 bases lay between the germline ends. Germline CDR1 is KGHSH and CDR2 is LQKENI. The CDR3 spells CASSPDDLGGELFF. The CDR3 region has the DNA TGTGCCAGCTCACCAGATGATTTGGGCGGGGAGCTGTTTTTT.

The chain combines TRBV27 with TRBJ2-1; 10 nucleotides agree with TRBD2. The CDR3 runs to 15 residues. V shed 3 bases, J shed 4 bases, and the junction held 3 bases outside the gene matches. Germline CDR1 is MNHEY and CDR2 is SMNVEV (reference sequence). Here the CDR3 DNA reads TGTGCCAGCAGTTTCGGACTAGCGGTTTACAATGAGCAGTTCTTC. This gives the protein CASSFGLAVYNEQFF.

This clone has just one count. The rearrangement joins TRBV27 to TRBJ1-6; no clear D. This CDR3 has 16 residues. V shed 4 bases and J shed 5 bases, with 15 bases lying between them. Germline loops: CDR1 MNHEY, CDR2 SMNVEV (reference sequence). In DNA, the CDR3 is TGTGCCAGCAGTTCGGCGGTAAAACGGAATAATTCACCCCTCCACTTT. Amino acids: CASSSAVKRNNSPLHF.

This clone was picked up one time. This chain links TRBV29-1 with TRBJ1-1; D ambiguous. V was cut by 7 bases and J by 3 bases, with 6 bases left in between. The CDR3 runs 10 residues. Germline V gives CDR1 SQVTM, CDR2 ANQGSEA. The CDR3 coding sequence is TGCAGCGCAGGAGACACTGAAGCTTTCTTT. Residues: CSAGDTEAFF.

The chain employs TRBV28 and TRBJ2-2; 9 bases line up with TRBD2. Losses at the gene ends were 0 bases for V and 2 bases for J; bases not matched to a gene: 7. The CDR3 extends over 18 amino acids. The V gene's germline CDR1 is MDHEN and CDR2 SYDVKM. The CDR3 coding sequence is TGTGCCAGCAGTTTATGGATTCGGACTAGCGTCAACACCGGGGAGCTGTTTTTT. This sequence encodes CASSLWIRTSVNTGELFF.